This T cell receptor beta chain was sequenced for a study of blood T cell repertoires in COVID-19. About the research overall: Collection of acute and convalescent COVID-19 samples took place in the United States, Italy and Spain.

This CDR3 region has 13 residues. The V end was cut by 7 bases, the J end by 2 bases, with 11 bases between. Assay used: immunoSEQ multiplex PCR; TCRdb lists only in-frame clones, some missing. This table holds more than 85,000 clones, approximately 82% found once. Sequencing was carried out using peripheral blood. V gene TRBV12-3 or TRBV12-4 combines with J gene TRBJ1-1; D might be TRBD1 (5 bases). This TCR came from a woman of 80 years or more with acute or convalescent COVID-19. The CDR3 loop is CASTWTYNTEAFF. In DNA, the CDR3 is TGTGCCAGCACATGGACATATAACACTGAAGCTTTCTTT.